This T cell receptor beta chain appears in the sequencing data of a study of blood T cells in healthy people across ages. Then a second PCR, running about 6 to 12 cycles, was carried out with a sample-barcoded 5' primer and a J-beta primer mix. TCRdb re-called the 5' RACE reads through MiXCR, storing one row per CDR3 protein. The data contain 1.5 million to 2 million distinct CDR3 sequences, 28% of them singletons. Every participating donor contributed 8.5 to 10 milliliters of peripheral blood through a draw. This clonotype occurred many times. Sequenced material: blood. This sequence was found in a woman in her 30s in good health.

CDR3 sequence reads: CASKSLGDRGYEQYF. CDR3 sequence (DNA): TGTGCCAGCAAGAGTTTGGGGGACAGGGGCTACGAGCAGTACTTC. The chain uses TRBV6-6 and TRBJ2-7; TRBD1 matches at 10 bases. Germline CDR1 is MNHNY and CDR2 is SVGAGI (reference sequence). The CDR3 length is 15 residues. Unmatched junction bases numbered 9, after V lost 7 bases and J lost 3 bases.